These 10 T cell receptor beta chains were all obtained from the same sample, sequenced in a study of blood T cell repertoires in COVID-19. Profiling relied on immunoSEQ multiplex PCR, and the TCRdb table lists in-frame clones only, not all of them. This table has 150,000 to 200,000 clones, less than 90% appearing once. Sequenced input: peripheral blood. All receptors derive from a woman in her 70s with COVID-19, enrolled during active disease.

This clone was observed a handful of times. The genes are TRBV14 and TRBJ2-1; 11 nucleotides align to TRBD2. The CDR3 sequence is 13 residues long. The V and J ends lost 4 bases and 9 bases, in that order; junction bases with no gene match: 2. Per germline, CDR1 SGHDN and CDR2 FVKESK. The CDR3 is CASSPLAGVEQFF. The CDR3 DNA follows: TGTGCCAGCAGCCCACTAGCGGGGGTTGAGCAGTTCTTC. The variable domain in full, with the rest retrieved from reference TRBV14 and TRBJ2-1, is EAGVTQFPSHSVIEKGQTVTLRCDPISGHDNLYWYRRVMGKEIKFLLHFVKESKQDESGMPNNRFLAERTGGTYSTLKVQPAELEDSGVYFCASSPLAGVEQFFGPGTRLTVL.

V and J are TRBV6-5 and TRBJ2-5, with TRBD2 as a possible D gene (6 bases). V gave up 2 bases and J gave up 5 bases, with 15 bases separating them. CDR3 length: 15 amino acids. CDR1 is MNHEY, CDR2 SVGAGI, per germline. This CDR3 reads CASSYEYRGWETQYF. The CDR3 DNA follows: TGTGCCAGCAGTTACGAGTATCGGGGGTGGGAGACCCAGTACTTC.

The V gene is TRBV21-1, the J gene TRBJ1-4. TRBV21-1 is a known pseudogene. CDR3 length: 16 residues. The chain's CDR3 is CASSKWGVPTNEKLFF. The DNA of the CDR3 is TGTGCCAGCAGCAAATGGGGGGTCCCAACTAATGAAAAACTGTTTTTT.

J is TRBJ1-1 and V is TRBV15; D not resolved. The CDR3 consists of 13 residues. CDR1 is LNHNV, CDR2 YYDKDF, per germline (reference sequence). The ends were cut back, 5 bases at V and 0 bases at J, with 7 bases in the middle. The CDR3 loop is CATSPQMNTEAFF. The CDR3 DNA is TGTGCCACCAGCCCTCAGATGAACACTGAAGCTTTCTTT.

V usage is TRBV15 and J usage is TRBJ1-2, with D uncertain. The V gene's germline CDR1 is LNHNV and CDR2 YYDKDF (reference sequence). The CDR3 is made up of 13 amino acids. V lost 3 bases to trimming and J lost 8 bases, with 13 bases between them. As DNA, the CDR3 is TGTGCCACCAGCAGGTCAGGTCTCGACGGCTACACCTTC. Translated, it gives CATSRSGLDGYTF.

This sequence joins TRBV28 and TRBJ2-5, with a tentative D call TRBD2 (6 bases). V was cut by 6 bases and J by 5 bases, with 22 bases left in between. The germline V gene has CDR1 MDHEN and CDR2 SYDVKM. CDR3 length: 16 residues. The CDR3 nucleotides read TGTGCCAGCAGCCGCCTCCTCACCGGGGGTATGGAGACCCAGTACTTC. Translated, it gives CASSRLLTGGMETQYF.

J is TRBJ1-5 and V is TRBV30; the match to TRBD1 covers 8 bases. V was clipped by 1 base and J by 4 bases; unmatched bases: 6. Germline values: CDR1 GTSNPN, CDR2 SVGIG (reference sequence). The CDR3 runs to 15 residues. CDR3 sequence reads: CAWSARDRLNQPQHF. The CDR3 nucleotides read TGTGCCTGGAGTGCCCGGGACAGGTTGAATCAGCCCCAGCATTTT.

The V call is TRBV29-1, the J call TRBJ1-2; 7 bases fit TRBD1. V shed 3 bases, J shed 8 bases, and the junction held 6 bases outside the gene matches. Germline V lookup: CDR1 SQVTM, CDR2 ANQGSEA. The CDR3 extends over 12 amino acids. CDR3 sequence (DNA): TGCAGCGTTGAGGGCAGGGGGGAAGGCTACACCTTC. Translation gives CSVEGRGEGYTF.

Only a few counts were recorded for this clone. The chain employs TRBV2 and TRBJ2-1; 8 bases line up with TRBD2. The CDR3 runs 13 residues. Germline V gene sequence: CDR1 SNHLY, CDR2 FYNNEI. Losses at the gene ends were 8 bases for V and 5 bases for J; bases not matched to a gene: 5. The CDR3 here is CASGTRGNNEQFF. CDR3 DNA sequence: TGTGCCAGCGGGACTAGGGGCAACAATGAGCAGTTCTTC.

This sequence joins TRBV4-1 and TRBJ1-1, with D unresolved. The CDR3 has 13 residues. V was clipped by 4 bases and J by 6 bases, with 12 bases between them. CDR1 is MGHRA, CDR2 YSYEKL, per germline. This chain's CDR3 is CASSPHIPAEAFF. DNA of the CDR3: TGCGCCAGCAGCCCTCATATTCCAGCTGAAGCTTTCTTT.